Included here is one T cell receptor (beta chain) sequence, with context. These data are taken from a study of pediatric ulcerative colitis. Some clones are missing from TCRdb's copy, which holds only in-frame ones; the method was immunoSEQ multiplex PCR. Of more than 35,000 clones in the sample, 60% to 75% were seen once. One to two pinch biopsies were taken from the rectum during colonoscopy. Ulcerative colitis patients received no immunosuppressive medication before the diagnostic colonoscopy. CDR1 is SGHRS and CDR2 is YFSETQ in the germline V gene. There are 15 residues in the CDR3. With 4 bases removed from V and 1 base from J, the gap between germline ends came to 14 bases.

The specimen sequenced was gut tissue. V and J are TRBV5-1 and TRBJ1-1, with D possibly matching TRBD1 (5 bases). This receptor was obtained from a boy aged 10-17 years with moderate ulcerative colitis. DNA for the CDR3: TGCGCCAGCAGCCGAGGAGGGACGGGGAACACTGAAGCTTTCTTT. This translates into CASSRGGTGNTEAFF. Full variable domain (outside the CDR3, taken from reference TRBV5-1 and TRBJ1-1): KAGVTQTPRYLIKTRGQQVTLSCSPISGHRSVSWYQQTPGQGLQFLFEYFSETQRNKGNFPGRFSGRQFSNSRSEMNVSTLELGDSALYLCASSRGGTGNTEAFFGQGTRLTVV.